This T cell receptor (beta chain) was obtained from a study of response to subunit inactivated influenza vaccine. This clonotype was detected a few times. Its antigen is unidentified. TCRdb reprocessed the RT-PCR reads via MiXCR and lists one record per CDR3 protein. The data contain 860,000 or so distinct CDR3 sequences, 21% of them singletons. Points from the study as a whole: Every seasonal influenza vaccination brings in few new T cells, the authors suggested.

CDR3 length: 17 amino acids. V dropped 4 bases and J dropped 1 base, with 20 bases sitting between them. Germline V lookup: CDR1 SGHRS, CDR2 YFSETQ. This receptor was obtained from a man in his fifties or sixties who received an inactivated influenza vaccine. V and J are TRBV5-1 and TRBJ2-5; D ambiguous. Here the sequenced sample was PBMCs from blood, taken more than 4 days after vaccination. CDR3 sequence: CASSPMVGWGGQETQYF. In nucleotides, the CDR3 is TGCGCCAGCAGCCCAATGGTAGGGTGGGGTGGCCAAGAGACCCAGTACTTC.